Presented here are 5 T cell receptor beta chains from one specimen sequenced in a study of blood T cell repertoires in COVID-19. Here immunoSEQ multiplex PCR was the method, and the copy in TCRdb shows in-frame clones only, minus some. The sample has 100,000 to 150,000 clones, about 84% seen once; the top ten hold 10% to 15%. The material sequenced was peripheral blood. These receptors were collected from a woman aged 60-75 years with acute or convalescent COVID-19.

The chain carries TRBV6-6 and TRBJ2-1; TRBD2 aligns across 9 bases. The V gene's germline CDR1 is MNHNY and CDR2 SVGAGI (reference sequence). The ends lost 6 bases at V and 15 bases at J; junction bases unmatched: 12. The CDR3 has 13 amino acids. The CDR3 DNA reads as TGTGCCAGCAGCTCCTTAGCGGGGGATCGCCCGTTCTTC. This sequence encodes CASSSLAGDRPFF.

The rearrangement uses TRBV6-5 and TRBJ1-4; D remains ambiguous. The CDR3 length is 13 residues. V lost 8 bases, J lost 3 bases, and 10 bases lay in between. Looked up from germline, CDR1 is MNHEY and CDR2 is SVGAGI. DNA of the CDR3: TGTGCCAGCGGTACCGCGGCTAATGAAAAACTGTTTTTT. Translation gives CASGTAANEKLFF.

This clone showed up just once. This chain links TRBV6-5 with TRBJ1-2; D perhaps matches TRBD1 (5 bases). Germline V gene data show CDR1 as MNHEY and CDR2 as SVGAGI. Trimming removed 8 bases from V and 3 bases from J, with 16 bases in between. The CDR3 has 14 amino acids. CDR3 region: CASGLADRHYGYTF. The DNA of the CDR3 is TGTGCCAGCGGCTTAGCAGACAGACACTATGGCTACACCTTC.

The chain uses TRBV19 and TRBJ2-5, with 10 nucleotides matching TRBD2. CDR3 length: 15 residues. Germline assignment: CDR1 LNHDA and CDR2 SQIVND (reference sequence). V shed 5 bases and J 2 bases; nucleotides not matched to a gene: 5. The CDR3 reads CASSALAGTQETQYF. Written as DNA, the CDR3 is TGTGCCAGTAGTGCACTAGCGGGGACACAAGAGACCCAGTACTTC.

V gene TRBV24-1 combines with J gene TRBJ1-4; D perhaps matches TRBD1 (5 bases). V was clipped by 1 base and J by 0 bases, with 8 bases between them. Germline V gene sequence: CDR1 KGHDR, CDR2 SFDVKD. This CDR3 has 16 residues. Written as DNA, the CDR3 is TGTGCCACCAGTGATTTAGGGGCGGCAACTAATGAAAAACTGTTTTTT. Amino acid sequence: CATSDLGAATNEKLFF.